The rows below give T cell receptor beta chains drawn from one sample of a study of T-cell memory formation after mild COVID-19. TCRdb used MiXCR to reprocess the 5' RACE reads, holding one entry per CDR3 protein. The sample gives approximately 570,000 distinct CDR3 sequences, roughly 18% of which show up once; 12% is in the top ten. The sample consisted of PBMCs or a T cell subset sorted from them (not recorded which). The receptors shown here come from an adult woman who had mild COVID-19 (a few samples of this study predate the infection). Cell type and time point are not known. The CDR3 runs from the conserved cysteine through the conserved F or W. The D gene is left open where the match is weak. Part of the rows lack a size; the others show once, few, many or a class for expanded clones.

j_gene | v_gene | d_gene | len | abundance | CDR3nt | CDR3aa
TRBJ2-1 | TRBV12-3/TRBV12-4 | TRBD2 | 16 | many | TGTGCCAGCAGTTTGTTTAGCGGGTTTACCTACAATGAGCAGTTCTTC | CASSLFSGFTYNEQFF
TRBJ2-1 | TRBV5-1 | NA | 14 | many | TGCGCCAGCAGGATTCACGACACATACAATGAGCAGTTCTTC | CASRIHDTYNEQFF
TRBJ2-3 | TRBV5-1 | NA | 17 | NA | TGCGCCAGCAGCTTGGGAAGGATTGGGGTACACACAGATACGCAGTATTTT | CASSLGRIGVHTDTQYF
TRBJ2-1 | TRBV18 | NA | 12 | few | TGTGCCAGCTCACCAGGGAACAATGAGCAGTTCTTC | CASSPGNNEQFF
TRBJ2-5 | TRBV6-6 | NA | 15 | few | TGTGCCAGCAGTTACAAAGGGGGGAAGGGAGAGACCCAGTACTTC | CASSYKGGKGETQYF
TRBJ1-6 | TRBV4-1 | NA | 16 | NA | TGCGCCAGCAGCAAAGGAGGGGCAGGATATAATTCACCCCTCCACTTT | CASSKGGAGYNSPLHF
TRBJ2-1 | TRBV2 | NA | 12 | NA | TGTGCCAGCAACAGATACTACAATGAGCAGTTCTTC | CASNRYYNEQFF
TRBJ1-2 | TRBV20-1 | NA | 10 | NA | TGCAGTGCTAGACAGGAGCGATACACCTTC | CSARQERYTF
TRBJ1-1 | TRBV18 | NA | 14 | once | TGTGCCAGCTCACCAAGGCCCGGGGACACTGAAGCTTTCTTT | CASSPRPGDTEAFF
TRBJ2-3 | TRBV11-2 | TRBD2 | 14 | few | TGTGCCAGCAGCCCGGGGGGGCAAACAGATACGCAGTATTTT | CASSPGGQTDTQYF
TRBJ2-3 | TRBV7-6 | TRBD2 | 15 | NA | TGTGCCAGCAGCTCGCTAGCGGGGTACACAGATACGCAGTATTTT | CASSSLAGYTDTQYF
TRBJ2-7 | TRBV6-5 | TRBD1 | 14 | NA | TGTGCCAGCAGGGCTCCGACAGGGTCGGGCGAGCAGTACTTC | CASRAPTGSGEQYF
TRBJ2-5 | TRBV7-9 | TRBD2 | 14 | NA | TGTGCCAGCAGCCCCGGGACTACCATGGAGACCCAGTACTTC | CASSPGTTMETQYF
TRBJ2-7 | TRBV6-5 | NA | 12 | NA | TGTGCCAGCAGTTTTAACAGCTACGAGCAGTACTTC | CASSFNSYEQYF
TRBJ2-3 | TRBV25-1 | TRBD2 | 16 | many | TGTGCCAGCAGTGTTCTAGCTAGCGGGGGTACAGATACGCAGTATTTT | CASSVLASGGTDTQYF
TRBJ1-3 | TRBV30 | NA | 16 | few | TGTGCCTGGAGTAAGCCCAGGTTCGCCTCTGGAAACACCATATATTTT | CAWSKPRFASGNTIYF
TRBJ2-2 | TRBV5-6 | NA | 15 | NA | TGTGCCAGCAGCTTGGGGGGAATGAACACCGGGGAGCTGTTTTTT | CASSLGGMNTGELFF
TRBJ2-1 | TRBV27 | TRBD1 | 13 | few | TGTGCCAGCAGTGGACAGGGGGCGAATGAGCAGTTCTTC | CASSGQGANEQFF
TRBJ1-1 | TRBV30 | NA | 14 | NA | TGTGCCTGTCACGAGGTACGGGGTAACACTGAAGCTTTCTTT | CACHEVRGNTEAFF
TRBJ2-1 | TRBV10-2 | TRBD1 | 16 | NA | TGCGCCATCTCCAAGGGGGACAGGGGTGGTTACAATGAGCAGTTCTTC | CAISKGDRGGYNEQFF
TRBJ2-2 | TRBV20-1 | NA | 21 | NA | TGCAGTGCTAGACCTTCCTATCCTTCCGGGACACAAACTTCGAACACCGGGGAGCTGTTTTTT | CSARPSYPSGTQTSNTGELFF
TRBJ1-5 | TRBV20-1 | NA | 16 | NA | TGCAGTGCTAGAGATAGGGAACAGTCCTCTTGGGAGCCCCAGCATTTT | CSARDREQSSWEPQHF
TRBJ2-7 | TRBV7-8 | NA | 14 | NA | TGTGCCAGCAGCCGGACAGACAACTCCTACGAGCAGTACTTC | CASSRTDNSYEQYF
TRBJ2-7 | TRBV29-1 | NA | 13 | few | TGCAGCGTTGAGGGGCTCGGCTCCTACGAGCAGTACTTC | CSVEGLGSYEQYF
TRBJ2-7 | TRBV29-1 | TRBD1 | 14 | NA | TGCAGCGTTGTGGGGACAGTGAACTCCTACGAGCAGTACTTC | CSVVGTVNSYEQYF
TRBJ1-5 | TRBV15 | TRBD1 | 15 | few | TGTGCCACCAGCAAAACAGGGGAAGTCGGTCAGCCCCAGCATTTT | CATSKTGEVGQPQHF
TRBJ1-1 | TRBV6-2/TRBV6-3 | NA | 13 | few | TGTGCCAGCAGATATCTGATGAACACTGAAGCTTTCTTT | CASRYLMNTEAFF
TRBJ1-1 | TRBV5-1 | TRBD1 | 14 | many | TGTGCCAGCAGCCCCGGGACAGGGAACACTGAAGCTTTCTTT | CASSPGTGNTEAFF
TRBJ2-7 | TRBV20-1 | TRBD2 | 16 | NA | TGCAGTGCGACTTCGGGACTAGCGGGAGGTCCATACGAGCAGTACTTC | CSATSGLAGGPYEQYF
TRBJ2-1 | TRBV12-3/TRBV12-4 | TRBD2 | 17 | few | TGTGCCAGCAGTTCCTCCCCCGGGACTAGCGGGAATATTGAGCAGTTCTTC | CASSSSPGTSGNIEQFF
TRBJ2-6 | TRBV15 | TRBD1 | 18 | NA | TGTGCCACCAGCAGACTCGACAGGGCTTTCTCCGGGGCCAACGTCCTGACTTTC | CATSRLDRAFSGANVLTF
TRBJ1-1 | TRBV7-9 | NA | 15 | NA | TGTGCCAGCAGCCCCCTAGGCCACATGAACACTGAAGCTTTCTTT | CASSPLGHMNTEAFF
TRBJ1-5 | TRBV30 | NA | 13 | NA | TGTGCCTGGAGTATGGGTCGCGATCAGCCCCAGCATTTT | CAWSMGRDQPQHF
TRBJ2-1 | TRBV3-1 | NA | 17 | NA | TGTGCCAGCAGCCAAGGAAAGTGGGACGAGACAAACAATGAGCAGTTCTTC | CASSQGKWDETNNEQFF
TRBJ2-2 | TRBV2 | TRBD2 | 18 | NA | TGTGCCAGCAGTGGGGGAGCGGGGGCCGGCGGCAGTATCGGGGAGCTGTTTTTT | CASSGGAGAGGSIGELFF
TRBJ2-1 | TRBV20-1 | TRBD2 | 16 | few | TGCAGTGCTAGGGGGGCTAGCGGGAGGCCGGGGTATGAGCAGTTCTTC | CSARGASGRPGYEQFF
TRBJ1-5 | TRBV20-1 | TRBD1 | 19 | NA | TGCAGTGCTAGGACGTTTGTGGCTAACAGGGGAAGCGCAAATCAGCCCCAGCATTTT | CSARTFVANRGSANQPQHF
TRBJ2-7 | TRBV7-2 | TRBD1 | 14 | NA | TGTGCCAGCAGCCCGACAGGGGGGGGCCTGGGGCAGTACTTC | CASSPTGGGLGQYF
TRBJ2-7 | TRBV4-1 | TRBD1 | 15 | NA | TGCGCCAGCAGCCAACTAGGGACAGGGGCGGACGAGCAGTACTTC | CASSQLGTGADEQYF
TRBJ1-6 | TRBV27 | TRBD1 | 16 | NA | TGTGCCAGCAGTCCCATCAGGGACAGGGCTCGGTCACCCCTCCACTTT | CASSPIRDRARSPLHF
TRBJ2-1 | TRBV5-1 | TRBD2 | 15 | NA | TGCGCCAGCAGCTTGTTGGGACTAGCACATAATGAGCAGTTCTTC | CASSLLGLAHNEQFF
TRBJ1-1 | TRBV12-5 | NA | 15 | few | TGTGCTAGTGGACCCTCTCTCTGGGGGGACACTGAAGCTTTCTTT | CASGPSLWGDTEAFF
TRBJ1-5 | TRBV20-1 | NA | 15 | NA | TGCAGTGCTAGTTTGGGGGGCCCGGCGGGGGGGGCCCAGCATTTT | CSASLGGPAGGAQHF
TRBJ1-2 | TRBV6-5 | TRBD1 | 16 | few | TGTGCCAGCAGCCCTCGTCCCGGGACAGGGGAATATGGCTACACCTTC | CASSPRPGTGEYGYTF
TRBJ1-2 | TRBV19 | NA | 12 | NA | TGTGCCAGTCGACAGACAGGCCATGGCTACACCTTC | CASRQTGHGYTF
TRBJ2-7 | TRBV10-3 | TRBD1 | 14 | NA | TGTGCCATCAGTGAGGGACAGGGATCCTACGAGCAGTACTTC | CAISEGQGSYEQYF
TRBJ2-1 | TRBV6-2/TRBV6-3 | TRBD1 | 15 | few | TGTGCCAGCAGTTACTTGACAGGGTCTTACAATGAGCAGTTCTTC | CASSYLTGSYNEQFF
TRBJ2-7 | TRBV6-1 | NA | 14 | few | TGTGCCAGCATGCCGGGACCGACCTCCTACGAGCAGTACTTC | CASMPGPTSYEQYF
TRBJ2-7 | TRBV5-1 | NA | 15 | NA | TGCGCCAGCAGCTTGGCGTGGGGGCCTACCTACGAGCAGTACTTC | CASSLAWGPTYEQYF
TRBJ2-7 | TRBV4-1 | NA | 15 | NA | TGCGCCAGCAGCCAAGGGGTCCTAGCCCCCTACGAGCAGTACTTC | CASSQGVLAPYEQYF
TRBJ2-3 | TRBV7-9 | TRBD2 | 15 | few | TGTGCCAGCAGCCCCGGGACTAGCATGGTTGATACGCAGTATTTT | CASSPGTSMVDTQYF
TRBJ2-7 | TRBV30 | NA | 13 | NA | TGTGCCTGGGGGGTTGGAAGCTCCTACGAGCAGTACTTC | CAWGVGSSYEQYF
TRBJ2-1 | TRBV2 | NA | 11 | few | TGTGCCAGCAGTGAGACAGTTCGGAAGTTCTTC | CASSETVRKFF
TRBJ2-1 | TRBV2 | TRBD2 | 14 | few | TGTGCCAGCAGTGAAACTAGCGGGATAAGTGAGCAGTTCTTC | CASSETSGISEQFF
TRBJ2-1 | TRBV12-3/TRBV12-4 | NA | 14 | many | TGTGCCACCGCCCGGGGGCTTCCCCCCAATGAGCAGTTCTTC | CATARGLPPNEQFF
TRBJ2-3 | TRBV10-3 | TRBD2 | 14 | NA | TGTGCCATCAATCCGGGAGGTTCTGGAGATACGCAGTATTTT | CAINPGGSGDTQYF
TRBJ2-2 | TRBV7-3 | TRBD2 | 16 | NA | TGTGCCAGCAGCTCCCGGGGGGGGAAAGACACCGGGGAGCTGTTTTTT | CASSSRGGKDTGELFF
TRBJ2-7 | TRBV4-1 | NA | 14 | few | TGCGCCAGCAGCCAAGAAATGTCAGGGTACGAGCAGTACTTC | CASSQEMSGYEQYF